These 29 T cell receptor beta chains share one sample of origin, sequenced in a study of blood T cell repertoires in COVID-19 (dated by TCRdb to 2018 to 2021). Receptors were amplified or captured by the immunoSEQ multiplex PCR assay. TCRdb took this table from immuneACCESS and kept in-frame rearrangements with V and J called. Such tables lack part of the clones; where checked against another copy, unresolved V genes explain under half of the gap, and the rest is unexplained. Counted in this sample were over 250,000 clones; 65% to 90% of them appeared once. In total, the top ten clones hold 13% of the sample. Input material: peripheral blood. The receptors were sampled from a human donor in a cohort sampled during active COVID-19.

A few counts support this clone. V gene TRBV4-1 combines with J gene TRBJ2-3; 8 positions match TRBD2. Germline V gene sequence: CDR1 MGHRA, CDR2 YSYEKL. The CDR3 runs 17 residues. Trimming at V came to 1 base and at J to 1 base, leaving 7 bases not matched to a gene. The CDR3 coding sequence is TGCGCCAGCAGCCAAGCGGGAGGGCCCTCCCGCACAGATACGCAGTATTTT. Protein: CASSQAGGPSRTDTQYF.

J is TRBJ2-4 and V is TRBV7-2; a possible D gene is TRBD2 (5 bases). Germline-derived CDR1 and CDR2 are SGHTA and FQGNSA. Trimming shortened V by 2 bases and J by 0 bases, and 11 bases separated the two germline ends. The CDR3 contains 16 residues. In nucleotides, the CDR3 is TGTGCCAGCAGCTTAATCGTCGGGATAGCCAAAAACATTCAGTACTTC. It codes for CASSLIVGIAKNIQYF.

This clone has more than one count but fewer than ten. The chain uses TRBV6-2 or TRBV6-3 and TRBJ1-1, with TRBD1 identical over 11 bases. This CDR3 is 16 amino acids long. V trimming: 0 bases; J trimming: 4 bases; junction bases outside the gene matches: 4. Looked up from germline, CDR1 is MNHEY and CDR2 is SVGEGT. The CDR3 nucleotides read TGTGCCAGCAGTTACTCCGGGACAGGGGGTGGCACTGAAGCTTTCTTT. Protein sequence: CASSYSGTGGGTEAFF.

In this sample, this clone turned up once. The chain links TRBV19 to TRBJ2-1; possible D gene TRBD1, 6 bases. Trimming shortened V by 6 bases and J by 7 bases, and 22 bases separated the two germline ends. The CDR3 has 16 residues. Germline assignment: CDR1 LNHDA and CDR2 SQIVND (reference sequence). CDR3 region: CASRRRVRGNTNEQFF. Here the CDR3 DNA reads TGTGCCAGTAGGCGCAGGGTCAGGGGTAACACGAATGAGCAGTTCTTC. The full variable domain, its missing parts supplied by reference TRBV19 and TRBJ2-1, is DGGITQSPKYLFRKEGQNVTLSCEQNLNHDAMYWYRQDPGQGLRLIYYSQIVNDFQKGDIAEGYSVSREKKESFPLTVTSAQKNPTAFYLCASRRRVRGNTNEQFFGPGTRLTVL.

The CDR3 nucleotides read TGTGCCAGCAGCATCGAGGGTAACGAGCAGTACTTC. Protein: CASSIEGNEQYF. The chain links TRBV11-3 to TRBJ2-7; a possible D gene is TRBD2 (5 bases). CDR1 and CDR2 (germline): SGHNT, YENEEA. Between the trimmed V and J ends, which lost 5 bases and 5 bases, there was a span of 10 bases. The CDR3 is 12 amino acids.

The chain recombines TRBV6-5 with TRBJ2-1, with 7 bases aligning to TRBD1. The CDR3 spans 13 residues. The germline V gene has CDR1 MNHEY and CDR2 SVGAGI. Trimming removed 5 bases from V and 8 bases from J; junction bases left unmatched: 6. The CDR3 nucleotides read TGTGCCAGCAGTCGTAAGCAGGGGGATGAGCAGTTCTTC. Residues: CASSRKQGDEQFF.

The genes are TRBV9 and TRBJ2-1; 8 bases agree with TRBD2. Germline V CDR1 and CDR2: SGDLS, YYNGEE. The CDR3 extends over 15 amino acids. The V and J ends lost 0 bases and 2 bases, in that order; junction bases with no gene match: 1. Here the CDR3 reads CASSVALAAYNEQFF. DNA for the CDR3: TGTGCCAGCAGCGTAGCACTAGCGGCCTACAATGAGCAGTTCTTC. Supplemented by reference TRBV9 and TRBJ2-1, the full variable domain reads DSGVTQTPKHLITATGQRVTLRCSPRSGDLSVYWYQQSLDQGLQFLIQYYNGEERAKGNILERFSAQQFPDLHSELNLSSLELGDSALYFCASSVALAAYNEQFFGPGTRLTVL.

V usage is TRBV4-1 and J usage is TRBJ2-1; the D is unclear. V lost 0 bases and J lost 0, with 15 bases in between. This CDR3 contains 18 residues. CDR1 is MGHRA and CDR2 is YSYEKL in the germline V gene. CDR3 in amino acids: CASSQDPVIGSSYNEQFF. The CDR3, as DNA: TGCGCCAGCAGCCAAGATCCCGTTATTGGTAGCTCCTACAATGAGCAGTTCTTC.

The chain employs TRBV7-6 and TRBJ2-2, with 8 bases fitting TRBD2. This CDR3 contains 15 residues. The V and J ends lost 5 bases and 8 bases, in that order; junction bases with no gene match: 10. Looked up from germline, CDR1 is SGHVS and CDR2 is FNYEAQ. CDR3 protein: CASSPRITGGGELFF. The DNA for the CDR3 is TGTGCCAGCAGCCCCCGCATTACGGGAGGGGGGGAGCTGTTTTTT.

V and J are TRBV27 and TRBJ2-2; D not resolved. CDR1 is MNHEY and CDR2 is SMNVEV in the germline V gene (reference sequence). The V end lost 5 bases, the J end lost 0 bases, and 10 bases lay between the germline ends. The CDR3 length is 15 residues. The CDR3 here is CASSPNGANTGELFF. CDR3 bases: TGTGCCAGCAGTCCCAATGGAGCGAACACCGGGGAGCTGTTTTTT.

The rearrangement joins TRBV27 to TRBJ2-2, with D possibly being TRBD1 (5 bases). In germline, CDR1 is MNHEY, CDR2 SMNVEV (reference sequence). CDR3 size: 15 residues. V lost 5 bases to trimming and J lost 5 bases, with 15 bases between them. The CDR3 spells CASSHRTSTTGELFF. The CDR3 DNA reads as TGTGCCAGCAGTCACAGGACCAGCACGACCGGGGAGCTGTTTTTT.

The rearrangement links TRBV11-2 to TRBJ2-2; 9 nucleotides line up with TRBD1. After removal of 8 bases from V and 4 bases from J, the junction contained 5 bases not matched to a gene. The CDR3 covers 14 residues. Per germline, CDR1 SGHAT and CDR2 FQNNGV. In nucleotides, the CDR3 is TGTGCCAGCCCCCGGGACAGGGTCACCGGGGAGCTGTTTTTT. Translation gives CASPRDRVTGELFF.

This clone was counted a single time. This chain connects TRBV5-1 to TRBJ1-1; 10 bases fit TRBD1. Germline V gene lookup returns CDR1 SGHRS and CDR2 YFSETQ. Unmatched junction bases numbered 6, after V lost 2 bases and J lost 8 bases. The CDR3 consists of 14 residues. Written as DNA, the CDR3 is TGCGCCAGCAGCTTAGTCCCGGGACAGGGGGAAGCTTTCTTT. Amino acid sequence: CASSLVPGQGEAFF.

The chain carries TRBV7-2 and TRBJ2-2; 8 positions agree with TRBD1. Germline CDR1 and CDR2: SGHTA and FQGNSA. V lost 6 bases, J lost 9 bases, and 6 bases stayed unmatched. CDR3 length: 13 amino acids. The CDR3 sequence is CASSLTGVRELFF. The CDR3 nucleotides read TGTGCCAGCAGTTTGACAGGGGTCAGGGAGCTGTTTTTT.

The genes are TRBV19 and TRBJ1-2; 9 bases are a match to TRBD1. The CDR3 length is 13 residues. The V gene end was trimmed by 5 bases and the J gene end by 8 bases; junction bases not matched to a gene: 6. Germline CDR1 reads LNHDA; CDR2 reads SQIVND (reference sequence). Here the CDR3 reads CASSLGTGTGYTF. In DNA form, the CDR3 reads TGTGCCAGTAGTCTCGGGACAGGGACCGGCTACACCTTC.

This clone has just a few counts. CDR3 region: CASSQRGNTDTQYF. The CDR3 nucleotides read TGTGCCAGCAGCCAAAGGGGGAACACAGATACGCAGTATTTT. The chain employs TRBV3-1 (or the pseudogene TRBV3-2) and TRBJ2-3; D is perhaps TRBD1 (6 bases). Trimming shortened V by 2 bases and J by 2 bases, and 8 bases separated the two germline ends. Germline V gives CDR1 LGHDT, CDR2 YNNKEL (reference sequence). The CDR3 sequence is 14 residues long.

The chain couples TRBV4-3 to TRBJ2-2; 9 nucleotides match TRBD2. Germline-derived CDR1 and CDR2 are LGHNA and YSLEER. J was trimmed by 5 bases and V by 4 bases; bases with no gene match: 5. CDR3 length: 15 amino acids. The CDR3, as DNA: TGCGCCAGCAGCCTTAGCGGGAGTTGGACCGGGGAGCTGTTTTTT. It specifies CASSLSGSWTGELFF.

The chain has TRBV10-1 and TRBJ2-5, with 11 bases fitting TRBD2. Germline CDR1 reads WNHNN; CDR2 reads SYGVQD (reference sequence). The CDR3 is 15 amino acids. The ends lost 6 bases at V and 4 bases at J; junction bases unmatched: 7. CDR3 DNA: TGCGCCAGCAGCGAACTAGCGGGAGTCGGAGAGACCCAGTACTTC. It translates to CASSELAGVGETQYF.

This rearrangement joins TRBV7-2 to TRBJ2-1, with TRBD1 as a possible D gene (6 bases). The germline V gene has CDR1 SGHTA and CDR2 FQGNSA. This CDR3 has 14 residues. With 5 bases removed from V and 7 bases from J, the gap between germline ends came to 15 bases. Here the CDR3 DNA reads TGTGCCAGCAGCAGGGGACAAACCGCAAATGAGCAGTTCTTC. This codes for CASSRGQTANEQFF.

The V and J genes are TRBV13 and TRBJ2-7, with D unclear. Germline CDR1 PRHDT, CDR2 FYEKMQ (reference sequence). V was clipped by 4 bases and J by 1 base, with 11 bases between them. This CDR3 spans 14 amino acids. This CDR3 is CASSSRISSYEQYF. In DNA, the CDR3 is TGTGCCAGCAGCTCGAGGATCTCTTCCTACGAGCAGTACTTC.

This chain joins TRBV7-8 and TRBJ1-6; D gene uncertain. Per germline, CDR1 SGHVS and CDR2 FQNEAQ. The CDR3 length is 17 residues. V was shortened by 5 bases and J by 0 bases, with 14 bases between the two germline ends. The CDR3 DNA reads TGTGCCAGCAGCCTAGACGGTGTGAACTCCTATAATTCACCCCTCCACTTT. Translated, it gives CASSLDGVNSYNSPLHF.

The chain is built from TRBV18 and TRBJ2-1, with D perhaps matching TRBD2 (6 bases). Germline CDR1 KGHSH, CDR2 LQKENI. The CDR3 totals 15 residues. V shed 2 bases and J shed 7 bases, with 15 bases lying between them. The CDR3 loop is CASSPSLAAQNEQFF. Here the CDR3 DNA reads TGTGCCAGCTCACCAAGTTTAGCGGCTCAAAATGAGCAGTTCTTC. Full variable domain (rest looked up from reference TRBV18 and TRBJ2-1): NAGVMQNPRHLVRRRGQEARLRCSPMKGHSHVYWYRQLPEEGLKFMVYLQKENIIDESGMPKERFSAEFPKEGPSILRIQQVVRGDSAAYFCASSPSLAAQNEQFFGPGTRLTVL.

This clone occurred a few times. The V and J genes are TRBV5-1 and TRBJ2-4, with D tentatively TRBD2 (5 bases). The ends were cut back, 2 bases at V and 3 bases at J, with 12 bases in the middle. From germline, CDR1 is SGHRS and CDR2 YFSETQ. This CDR3 comprises 15 residues. CDR3 sequence: CASSFSSGNKNIQYF. Here the CDR3 DNA reads TGCGCCAGCAGCTTTTCAAGCGGAAACAAAAACATTCAGTACTTC.

The J gene is TRBJ2-2, the V gene TRBV3-1 (or the pseudogene TRBV3-2); TRBD2 matches at 11 bases. The CDR3 is made up of 16 amino acids. CDR1 and CDR2 from the germline V gene are LGHDT and YNNKEL (reference sequence). With V trimmed by 3 bases and J by 4 bases, 4 bases remained unmatched. This CDR3 is CASSHGLAGITGELFF. The CDR3 DNA reads TGTGCCAGCAGCCACGGACTAGCGGGCATCACCGGGGAGCTGTTTTTT.

The CDR3 region has the DNA TGCGCCAGCAGTGAGCTTAGGGGTCAGCCCCAGCATTTT. Residues: CASSELRGQPQHF. The V and J genes are TRBV10-2 and TRBJ1-5; D is perhaps TRBD1 (5 bases). This CDR3 comprises 13 residues. The germline gives CDR1 WSHSY, CDR2 SAAADI. V was shortened by 2 bases and J by 6 bases, with 8 bases between the two germline ends.

The chain links TRBV2 to TRBJ2-7, with D maybe TRBD2 (6 bases). Germline V gene lookup returns CDR1 SNHLY and CDR2 FYNNEI. The CDR3 totals 14 residues. Trimming removed 7 bases at V and 6 bases at J, with 19 bases between. Here the CDR3 DNA reads TGTGCCAGCACTCTCCTGGGACTTCGAGGCGAGCAGTACTTC. Residues: CASTLLGLRGEQYF.

The gene calls are TRBV2 and TRBJ2-5; D not resolved. V lost 8 bases and J 2 bases, leaving 12 bases between the germline ends. Germline CDR1 SNHLY, CDR2 FYNNEI. The CDR3 covers 13 residues. The DNA of the CDR3 is TGTGCCAGCTGTGCGGAGAGACAAGAGACCCAGTACTTC. Encoded protein: CASCAERQETQYF.

This clone has only one observation. V usage is TRBV5-1 and J usage is TRBJ2-5, with 8 bases matching TRBD2. The germline V gene encodes CDR1 SGHRS and CDR2 YFSETQ. Trimming took 0 bases from V and 1 from J; bases not matched to a gene: 5. This CDR3 spans 16 amino acids. The CDR3 region has the DNA TGCGCCAGCAGCTTGGGTCCTGCGGGAGGCCAAGAGACCCAGTACTTC. Protein: CASSLGPAGGQETQYF.

This rearrangement joins TRBV9 to TRBJ2-1; D uncertain. V lost 4 bases to trimming and J lost 7 bases, with 15 bases between them. This CDR3 comprises 14 residues. The germline V gene has CDR1 SGDLS and CDR2 YYNGEE. The CDR3: CASSPHRLENEQFF. As DNA, the CDR3 is TGTGCCAGCAGCCCCCACCGACTGGAGAATGAGCAGTTCTTC. Looking up the rest from reference TRBV9 and TRBJ2-1 gives the full variable domain: DSGVTQTPKHLITATGQRVTLRCSPRSGDLSVYWYQQSLDQGLQFLIQYYNGEERAKGNILERFSAQQFPDLHSELNLSSLELGDSALYFCASSPHRLENEQFFGPGTRLTVL.